These T cell receptor beta chains were read from a single sample in a study of T cell responses to AZD1222 COVID-19 vaccine. Using immunoSEQ multiplex PCR, the repertoire was profiled, and TCRdb retains in-frame clones only, with some absent. The table shows around 220,000 clones, with 94% occurring only once. Specimen: peripheral blood, collected 28 days after the second dose of the MenACWY control vaccine. The source of these receptors is an adult who received the MenACWY meningococcal vaccine as a control. The CDR3 runs from the conserved cysteine through the conserved F or W. The order of the fields is V gene, J gene, D gene, clone size, CDR3 DNA, CDR3 protein. The D gene is left open where the match is weak. Not every row has a clone size; where given, it reads once, few, many or a size class.

TRBV28	TRBJ1-6	.	once	TGTGCCAGCAGTTCAGGGCTGGTCCGCGCCCTCCACTTT	CASSSGLVRALHF
TRBV4-2	TRBJ1-5	.	.	TGTGCCAGCAGCCAAGATCGCCCCGGCATCAACGAAAATCAGCCCCAGCATTTT	CASSQDRPGINENQPQHF
TRBV6-5	TRBJ1-2	.	.	TGTGCCAGCAGTTACATCAGACAGGACCTTAACTATGGCTACACCTTC	CASSYIRQDLNYGYTF
TRBV9	TRBJ1-4	TRBD1	once	TGTGCCAGCAGCCAGGGGGCGCGTAATGAAAAACTGTTTTTT	CASSQGARNEKLFF
TRBV14	TRBJ1-3	TRBD1	.	TGTGCCAGCAGCCGGACAGGGTCCGGAAACACCATATATTTT	CASSRTGSGNTIYF
TRBV6-5	TRBJ1-3	.	.	TGTGCCAGCAGGGGACTCACTGGAAACACCATATATTTT	CASRGLTGNTIYF
TRBV10-3	TRBJ1-3	.	.	TGTGCCATCAGTGAGGGGGACTCTGGAAACACCATATATTTT	CAISEGDSGNTIYF
TRBV5-6	TRBJ2-3	.	.	TGTGCCAGCTTTGGACAGTTCACAGATACGCAGTATTTT	CASFGQFTDTQYF
TRBV30	TRBJ2-7	.	.	TGTGCCTGGAGTGTAGGGGAGGACTACGAGCAGTACTTC	CAWSVGEDYEQYF
TRBV20-1	TRBJ1-2	.	.	TGCAGTGCCAGGAGGGCGGAGGGCTACACCTTC	CSARRAEGYTF
TRBV9	TRBJ2-3	TRBD2	.	TGTGCCAGCAGCGCCTTAGCGGGAGACCCCACAGATACGCAGTATTTT	CASSALAGDPTDTQYF
TRBV29-1	TRBJ1-2	.	.	TGCAGCGTTGATTCGCGGACCATCTATGGCTACACCTTC	CSVDSRTIYGYTF
TRBV9	TRBJ1-5	TRBD1	.	TGTGCCAGCAGCCCGGGGACAGGGGGAAGTCAGCCCCAGCATTTT	CASSPGTGGSQPQHF
TRBV7-9	TRBJ2-1	TRBD2	.	TGTGCCAGCAGCTTAGGTGGACTAGCGGGTGTATACAATGAGCAGTTCTTC	CASSLGGLAGVYNEQFF
TRBV7-9	TRBJ2-7	TRBD1	once	TGTGCCAGCATTCCTCCTTGGACAGGGCGGGACGAGCAGTACTTC	CASIPPWTGRDEQYF
TRBV24-1	TRBJ1-2	TRBD1	.	TGTGCCACCAGGGAGGCCCGGACAGGGGGGCTAGACTATGGCTACACCTTC	CATREARTGGLDYGYTF
TRBV4-1	TRBJ1-4	.	.	TGCGCCAGCAGCCAAGATCGAGGGGTGTCTGAAAAACTGTTTTTT	CASSQDRGVSEKLFF
TRBV5-6	TRBJ2-5	.	.	TGTGCCAGCAGCTTGGCCGGGGCGGATAAAGAGACCCAGTACTTC	CASSLAGADKETQYF
TRBV5-1	TRBJ2-7	TRBD2	.	TGCGCCAGCAGTCAAAGACTAGCGGGGGGGACCTACGAGCAGTACTTC	CASSQRLAGGTYEQYF
TRBV6-1	TRBJ1-1	.	.	TGTGCCAGCAGTGAAGCCCATCCCCAGAACACTGAAGCTTTCTTT	CASSEAHPQNTEAFF
TRBV11-2	TRBJ1-2	.	.	TGTGCCAGCAGCTTAGTATGGGGGCCCAAGACTAACTATGGCTACACCTTC	CASSLVWGPKTNYGYTF
TRBV5-5	TRBJ2-7	TRBD2	.	TGTGCCAGCAGCCACCGCCCGGCTAGCGGGGACTACGAGCAGTACTTC	CASSHRPASGDYEQYF
TRBV10-3	TRBJ1-6	.	.	TGTGCCATCAACCCCGGGCCAGATGGTTCACCCCTCCACTTT	CAINPGPDGSPLHF
TRBV28	TRBJ1-2	.	once	TGTGCCAGCAGTTTATCGGAGGTCTATGGCTACACCTTC	CASSLSEVYGYTF